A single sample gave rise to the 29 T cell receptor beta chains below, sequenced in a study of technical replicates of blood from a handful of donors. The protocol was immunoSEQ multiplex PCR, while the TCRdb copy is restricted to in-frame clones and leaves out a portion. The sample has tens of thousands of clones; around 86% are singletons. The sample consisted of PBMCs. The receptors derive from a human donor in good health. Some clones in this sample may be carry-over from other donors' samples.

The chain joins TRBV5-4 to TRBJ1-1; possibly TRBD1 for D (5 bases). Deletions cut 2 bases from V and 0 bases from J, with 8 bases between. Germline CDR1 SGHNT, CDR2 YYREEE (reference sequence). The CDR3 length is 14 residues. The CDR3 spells CASSLAGMNTEAFF. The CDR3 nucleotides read TGTGCCAGCAGCTTAGCAGGGATGAACACTGAAGCTTTCTTT.

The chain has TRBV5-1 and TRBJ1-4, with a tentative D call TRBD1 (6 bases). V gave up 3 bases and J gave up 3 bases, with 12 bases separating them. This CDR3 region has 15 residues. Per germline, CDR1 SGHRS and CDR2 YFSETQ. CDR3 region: CASSSEGGANEKLFF. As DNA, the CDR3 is TGCGCCAGCAGCTCAGAGGGGGGGGCTAATGAAAAACTGTTTTTT.

The DNA for the CDR3 is TGTGCTAGTGGTTTTGGAGGGATGAAAGAGACCCAGTACTTC. Translation gives CASGFGGMKETQYF. The rearrangement joins TRBV12-5 to TRBJ2-5, with D possibly TRBD2 on 6 matching bases. In germline, CDR1 is LGHNT, CDR2 FRNRAP. Deletions cut 3 bases from V and 3 bases from J, with 11 bases between. This CDR3 has 14 amino acids.

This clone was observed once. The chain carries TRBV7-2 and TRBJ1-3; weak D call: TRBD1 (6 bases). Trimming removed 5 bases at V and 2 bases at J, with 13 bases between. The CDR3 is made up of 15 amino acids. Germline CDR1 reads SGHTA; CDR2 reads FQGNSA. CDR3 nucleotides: TGTGCCAGCAGCCGGTCAGGGGTGGCTGGAAACACCATATATTTT. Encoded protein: CASSRSGVAGNTIYF.

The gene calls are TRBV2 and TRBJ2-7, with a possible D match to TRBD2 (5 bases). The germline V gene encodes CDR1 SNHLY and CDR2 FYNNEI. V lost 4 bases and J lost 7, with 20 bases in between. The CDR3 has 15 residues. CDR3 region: CASSVRRTSDEEQYF. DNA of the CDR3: TGTGCCAGCAGTGTCAGACGGACTTCCGACGAGGAGCAGTACTTC.

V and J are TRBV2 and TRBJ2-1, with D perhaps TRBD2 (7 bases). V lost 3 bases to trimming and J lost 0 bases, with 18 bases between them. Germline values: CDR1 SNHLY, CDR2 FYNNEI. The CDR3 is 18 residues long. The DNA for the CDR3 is TGTGCCAGCAGTGAGGCTAGCGCGGGGGACAACTCCTACAATGAGCAGTTCTTC. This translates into CASSEASAGDNSYNEQFF. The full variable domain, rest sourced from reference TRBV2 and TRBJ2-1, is EPEVTQTPSHQVTQMGQEVILRCVPISNHLYFYWYRQILGQKVEFLVSFYNNEISEKSEIFDDQFSVERPDGSNFTLKIRSTKLEDSAMYFCASSEASAGDNSYNEQFFGPGTRLTVL.

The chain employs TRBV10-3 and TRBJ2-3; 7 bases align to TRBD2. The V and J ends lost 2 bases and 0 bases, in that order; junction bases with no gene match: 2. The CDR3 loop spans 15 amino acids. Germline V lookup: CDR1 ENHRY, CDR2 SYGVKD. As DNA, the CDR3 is TGTGCCATCAGTGAGGGGGGGGTCAGCACAGATACGCAGTATTTT. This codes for CAISEGGVSTDTQYF.

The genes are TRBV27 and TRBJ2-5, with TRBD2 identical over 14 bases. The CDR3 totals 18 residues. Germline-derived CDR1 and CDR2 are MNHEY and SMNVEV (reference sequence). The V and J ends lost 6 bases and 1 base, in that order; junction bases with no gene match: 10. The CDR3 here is CASSQPGTSGSRQETQYF. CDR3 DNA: TGTGCCAGCAGCCAGCCCGGGACTAGCGGGAGTCGCCAAGAGACCCAGTACTTC.

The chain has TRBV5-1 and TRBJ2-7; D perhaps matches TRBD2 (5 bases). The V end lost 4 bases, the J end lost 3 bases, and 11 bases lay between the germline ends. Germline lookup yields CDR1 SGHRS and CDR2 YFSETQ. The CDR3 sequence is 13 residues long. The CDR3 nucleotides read TGCGCCAGCAGCCTCGGACTTGACTACGAGCAGTACTTC. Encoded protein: CASSLGLDYEQYF.

In nucleotides, the CDR3 is TGTGCCAGCAGTCCGGGACTTAACAACGAGCAGTACTTC. Translating gives CASSPGLNNEQYF. The V and J genes are TRBV2 and TRBJ2-7; TRBD2 is a possible D gene (6 bases). The CDR3 totals 13 residues. V lost 5 bases to trimming and J lost 5 bases, with 13 bases between them. Germline V gene sequence: CDR1 SNHLY, CDR2 FYNNEI.

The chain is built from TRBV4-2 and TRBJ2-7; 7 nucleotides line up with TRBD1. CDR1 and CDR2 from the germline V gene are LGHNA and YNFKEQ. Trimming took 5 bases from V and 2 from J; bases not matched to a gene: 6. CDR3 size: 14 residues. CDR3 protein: CASSSQTGPYEQYF. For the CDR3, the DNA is TGTGCCAGCAGCTCACAGACAGGGCCCTACGAGCAGTACTTC.

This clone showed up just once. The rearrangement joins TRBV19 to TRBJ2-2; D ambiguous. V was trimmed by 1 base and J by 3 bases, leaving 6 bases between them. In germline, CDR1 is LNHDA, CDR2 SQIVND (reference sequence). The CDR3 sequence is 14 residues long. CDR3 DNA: TGTGCCAGTAGTATAGGGGCAGACACCGGGGAGCTGTTTTTT. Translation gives CASSIGADTGELFF.

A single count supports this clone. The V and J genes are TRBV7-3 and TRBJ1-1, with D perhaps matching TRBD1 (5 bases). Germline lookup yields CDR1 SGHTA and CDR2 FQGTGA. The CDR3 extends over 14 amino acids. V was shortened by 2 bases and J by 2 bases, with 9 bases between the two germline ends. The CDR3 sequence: CASSLLGQNTEAFF. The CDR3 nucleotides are TGTGCCAGCAGCTTACTCGGACAAAACACTGAAGCTTTCTTT. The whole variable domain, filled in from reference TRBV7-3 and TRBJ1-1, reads GAGVSQTPSNKVTEKGKYVELRCDPISGHTALYWYRQSLGQGPEFLIYFQGTGAADDSGLPNDRFFAVRPEGSVSTLKIQRTERGDSAVYLCASSLLGQNTEAFFGQGTRLTVV.

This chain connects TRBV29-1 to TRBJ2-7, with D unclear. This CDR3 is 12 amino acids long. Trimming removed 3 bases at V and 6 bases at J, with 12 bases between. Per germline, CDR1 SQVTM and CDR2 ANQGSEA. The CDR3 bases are TGCAGCGTTGAGAGTGGGCTATCCGAGCAGTACTTC. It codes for CSVESGLSEQYF.

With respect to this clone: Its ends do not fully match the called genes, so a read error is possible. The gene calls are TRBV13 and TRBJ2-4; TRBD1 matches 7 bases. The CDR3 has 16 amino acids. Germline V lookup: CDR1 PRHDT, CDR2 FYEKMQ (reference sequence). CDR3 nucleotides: TGTGCCACCAGCCAAGGGGACAGATTTGCCAAAAACATTCAGTACTTC. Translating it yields CATSQGDRFAKNIQYF.

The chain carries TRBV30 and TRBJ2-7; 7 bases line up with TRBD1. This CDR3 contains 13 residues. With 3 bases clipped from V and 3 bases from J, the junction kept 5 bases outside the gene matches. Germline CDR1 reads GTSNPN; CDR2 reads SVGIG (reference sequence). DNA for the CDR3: TGTGCCTGGAGCTCCGGACAGGACTACGAGCAGTACTTC. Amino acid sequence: CAWSSGQDYEQYF.

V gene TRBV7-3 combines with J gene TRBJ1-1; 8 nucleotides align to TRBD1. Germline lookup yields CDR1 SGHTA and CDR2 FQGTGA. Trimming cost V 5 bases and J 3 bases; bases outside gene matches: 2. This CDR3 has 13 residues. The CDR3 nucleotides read TGTGCCAGCAGCCCGGACAGGGACACTGAAGCTTTCTTT. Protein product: CASSPDRDTEAFF.

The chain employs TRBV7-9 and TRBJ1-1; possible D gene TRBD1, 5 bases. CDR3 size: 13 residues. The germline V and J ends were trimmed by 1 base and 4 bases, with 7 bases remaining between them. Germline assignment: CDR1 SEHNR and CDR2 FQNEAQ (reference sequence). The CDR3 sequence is CASSLGRVTEAFF. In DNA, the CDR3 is TGTGCCAGCAGCTTAGGCAGGGTCACTGAAGCTTTCTTT.

CDR3 bases: TGTGCCAGCAGTGAACAGGGTACCACTGAAGCTTTCTTT. It codes for CASSEQGTTEAFF. The V and J genes are TRBV25-1 and TRBJ1-1; D is possibly TRBD1 (5 bases). This CDR3 region has 13 residues. Germline V gene data show CDR1 as MGHDK and CDR2 as SYGVNS. Trimming cost V 2 bases and J 4 bases, with 8 bases left between them. The full variable domain, its missing parts supplied by reference TRBV25-1 and TRBJ1-1, is EADIYQTPRYLVIGTGKKITLECSQTMGHDKMYWYQQDPGMELHLIHYSYGVNSTEKGDLSSESTVSRIRTEHFPLTLESARPSHTSQYLCASSEQGTTEAFFGQGTRLTVV.

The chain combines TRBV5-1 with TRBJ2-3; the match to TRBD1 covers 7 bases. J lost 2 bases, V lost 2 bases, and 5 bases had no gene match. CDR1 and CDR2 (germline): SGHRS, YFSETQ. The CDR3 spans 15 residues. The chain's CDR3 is CASSFKGANTDTQYF. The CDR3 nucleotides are TGCGCCAGCAGCTTCAAGGGGGCTAACACAGATACGCAGTATTTT.

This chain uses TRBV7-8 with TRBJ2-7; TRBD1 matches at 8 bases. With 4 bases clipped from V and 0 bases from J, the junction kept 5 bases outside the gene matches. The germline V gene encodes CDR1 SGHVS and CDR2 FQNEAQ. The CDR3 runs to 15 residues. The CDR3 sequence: CASSSQGVSSYEQYF. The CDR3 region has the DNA TGTGCCAGCAGCTCACAGGGGGTCAGCTCCTACGAGCAGTACTTC.

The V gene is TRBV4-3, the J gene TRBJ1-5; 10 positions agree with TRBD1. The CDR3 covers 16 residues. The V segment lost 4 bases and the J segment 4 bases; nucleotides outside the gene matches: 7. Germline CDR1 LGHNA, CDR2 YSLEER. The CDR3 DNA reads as TGCGCCAGCAGCCGGTCAAGGGACAGGGGAAATCAGCCCCAGCATTTT. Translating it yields CASSRSRDRGNQPQHF.

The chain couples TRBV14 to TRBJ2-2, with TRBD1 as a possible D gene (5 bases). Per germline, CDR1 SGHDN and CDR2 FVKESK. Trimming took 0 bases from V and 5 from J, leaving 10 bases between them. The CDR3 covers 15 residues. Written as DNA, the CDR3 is TGTGCCAGCAGCCAAGATTCGCCAGGGACCGGGGAGCTGTTTTTT. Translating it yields CASSQDSPGTGELFF.

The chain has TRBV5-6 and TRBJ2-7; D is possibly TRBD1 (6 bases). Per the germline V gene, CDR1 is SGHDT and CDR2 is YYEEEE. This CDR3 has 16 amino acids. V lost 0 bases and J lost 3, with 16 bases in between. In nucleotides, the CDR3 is TGTGCCAGCAGCTTGGCCAGTGGCAGGGGCGGCTACGAGCAGTACTTC. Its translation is CASSLASGRGGYEQYF.

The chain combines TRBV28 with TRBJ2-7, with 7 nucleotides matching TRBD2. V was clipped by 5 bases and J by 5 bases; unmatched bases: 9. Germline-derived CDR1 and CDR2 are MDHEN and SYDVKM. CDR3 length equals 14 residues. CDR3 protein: CASSPPLAVDEQYF. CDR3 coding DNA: TGTGCCAGCAGTCCGCCCCTAGCGGTCGACGAGCAGTACTTC. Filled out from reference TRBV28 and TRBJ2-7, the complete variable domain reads DVKVTQSSRYLVKRTGEKVFLECVQDMDHENMFWYRQDPGLGLRLIYFSYDVKMKEKGDIPEGYSVSREKKERFSLILESASTNQTSMYLCASSPPLAVDEQYFGPGTRLTVT.

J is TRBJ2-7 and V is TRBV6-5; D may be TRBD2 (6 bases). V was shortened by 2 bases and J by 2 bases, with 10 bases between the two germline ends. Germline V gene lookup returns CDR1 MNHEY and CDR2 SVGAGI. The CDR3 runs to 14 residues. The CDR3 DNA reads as TGTGCCAGCAGTTACGGGACTTCAGCCTACGAGCAGTACTTC. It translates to CASSYGTSAYEQYF.

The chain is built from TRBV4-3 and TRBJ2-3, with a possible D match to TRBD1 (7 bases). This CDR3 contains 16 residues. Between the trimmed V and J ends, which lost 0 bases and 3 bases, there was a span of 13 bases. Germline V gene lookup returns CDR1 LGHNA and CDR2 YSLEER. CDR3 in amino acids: CASSQDLTGTTDTQYF. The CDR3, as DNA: TGCGCCAGCAGCCAAGACCTGACAGGGACTACAGATACGCAGTATTTT.

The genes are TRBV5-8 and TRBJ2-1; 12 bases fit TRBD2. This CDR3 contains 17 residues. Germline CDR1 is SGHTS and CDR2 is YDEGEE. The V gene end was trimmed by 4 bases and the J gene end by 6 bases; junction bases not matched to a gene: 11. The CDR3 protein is CASSLKLRTSGINEQFF. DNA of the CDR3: TGTGCCAGCAGCCTCAAACTTCGGACTAGCGGGATCAATGAGCAGTTCTTC.

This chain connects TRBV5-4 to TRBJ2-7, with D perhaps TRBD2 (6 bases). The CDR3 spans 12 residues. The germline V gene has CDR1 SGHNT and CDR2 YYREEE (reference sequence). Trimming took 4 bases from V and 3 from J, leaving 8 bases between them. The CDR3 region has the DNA TGTGCCAGCAGCCTGGACTACTACGAGCAGTACTTC. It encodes CASSLDYYEQYF.